These 28 T cell receptor beta chains were sequenced from one sample in a study of early T cells in non-severe SARS-CoV-2 infection (dated by TCRdb to the early 2020s). Libraries were prepared through 5' RACE. TCRdb records NextSeq 500 as the sequencer. The public reads were reanalyzed by TCRdb: fastp trimming at Q25, MiXCR alignment, in-frame beta chains only. Records with the same CDR3 protein are collapsed into one entry carrying the most frequent genes and DNA. A total of 45,000 to 55,000 distinct CDR3 sequences appear in this sample, 5.5% to 7.5% of them only once. Under 5% of the sample is held by the ten biggest clonotypes. The specimen was whole blood. All receptors come from an adult who was a healthcare worker with PCR-confirmed SARS-CoV-2 infection or an uninfected control (not recorded which).

Ten or more counts support this clonotype. The CDR3 bases are TGTGCCAGCAGTTACCCCCTCTTCGGGGGGGCCGGGAATGAGCAGTTCTTC. It translates to CASSYPLFGGAGNEQFF. V is TRBV12-3 or TRBV12-4 and J is TRBJ2-1; 8 positions agree with TRBD2. The CDR3 is 17 residues long. J was trimmed by 7 bases and V by 4 bases; bases with no gene match: 15.

This clonotype showed up many times. The chain employs TRBV9 and TRBJ1-2; D might be TRBD1 (5 bases). Trimming stripped 3 bases from V and 7 bases from J, with 19 bases between. Germline loops: CDR1 SGDLS, CDR2 YYNGEE. CDR3 size: 15 residues. CDR3 bases: TGTGCCAGCAGCGAGACCGGGCCCTTACAGGCTGGCTACACCTTC. Amino acids: CASSETGPLQAGYTF. The full variable domain, completed using reference TRBV9 and TRBJ1-2, is DSGVTQTPKHLITATGQRVTLRCSPRSGDLSVYWYQQSLDQGLQFLIQYYNGEERAKGNILERFSAQQFPDLHSELNLSSLELGDSALYFCASSETGPLQAGYTFGSGTRLTVV.

This clonotype has at least ten counts. The chain's CDR3 is CASSYADSSSGANVLTF. The CDR3 bases are TGTGCCAGCAGTTACGCGGACAGTTCCTCTGGGGCCAACGTCCTGACTTTC. The chain combines TRBV6-2 or TRBV6-3 with TRBJ2-6; TRBD1 is a possible D gene (6 bases). The V end lost 2 bases, the J end lost 0 bases, and 11 bases lay between the germline ends. The germline V gene encodes CDR1 MNHEY and CDR2 SVGEGT. The CDR3 is made up of 17 amino acids.

Notes on this clonotype: The junction departs from germline at one end; a sequencing error may be responsible. The chain carries TRBV12-3 or TRBV12-4 and TRBJ2-7; 8 positions agree with TRBD1. CDR3 length: 15 residues. CDR3 DNA sequence: TGTGCCAGCAGTATAGCAGGGGGCGCCATGGACGAGCAGTACTTC. Translation gives CASSIAGGAMDEQYF.

This clonotype was counted a few times. The chain has TRBV19 and TRBJ1-4; no clear D gene. Germline loops: CDR1 LNHDA, CDR2 SQIVND (reference sequence). The CDR3 is 14 residues long. V gave up 3 bases and J gave up 12 bases, with 17 bases separating them. CDR3 nucleotide sequence: TGTGCCAGTAGTATTCGGGCCGAACTCGGTGAACTGTTTTTT. It is translated as CASSIRAELGELFF.

Ten or more counts support this clonotype. J is TRBJ1-2 and V is TRBV12-3 or TRBV12-4; TRBD1 is a possible D gene (5 bases). Trimming shortened V by 3 bases and J by 7 bases, and 15 bases separated the two germline ends. This CDR3 region has 14 residues. The CDR3 DNA follows: TGTGCCAGCAGTTTTCGGCAGGGAGGCGGTGGCTACACCTTC. Its translation: CASSFRQGGGGYTF.

This clonotype was seen many times. V usage is TRBV4-3 and J usage is TRBJ2-2; D is possibly TRBD2 (6 bases). Germline lookup yields CDR1 LGHNA and CDR2 YSLEER. The CDR3 consists of 18 residues. Trimming took 0 bases from V and 3 from J, leaving 17 bases between them. The CDR3 spells CASSQEILGGRYTGELFF. As DNA, the CDR3 is TGCGCCAGCAGCCAAGAGATACTGGGAGGCAGGTACACCGGGGAGCTGTTTTTT.

The chain links TRBV20-1 to TRBJ1-1; D is unclear. V was pared by 2 bases and J by 1 base, with 5 bases between. The CDR3 has 12 amino acids. Germline loops: CDR1 DFQATT, CDR2 SNEGSKA (reference sequence). The CDR3 DNA reads as TGCAGTGCTAGAACAGAGAACACTGAAGCTTTCTTT. Amino acids: CSARTENTEAFF.

This clonotype has only a few counts. This chain links TRBV6-1 with TRBJ2-7, with a tentative D call TRBD2 (6 bases). Germline V gene data show CDR1 as MNHNS and CDR2 as SASEGT. V lost 2 bases, J lost 5 bases, and 16 bases lay in between. The CDR3 is made up of 15 amino acids. DNA of the CDR3: TGTGCCAGCAGTGAAACACGGCTAGCGTCGGACGAGCAGTACTTC. Encoded protein: CASSETRLASDEQYF.

This clonotype was counted only a few times. The chain uses TRBV7-9 and TRBJ1-6; TRBD1 agrees at 7 bases. Germline trimming cut 5 bases from V and 14 bases from J; bases unmatched to any gene: 12. Germline-derived CDR1 and CDR2 are SEHNR and FQNEAQ (reference sequence). The CDR3 covers 14 residues. This CDR3 reads CASSISGGRATLHF. DNA of the CDR3: TGTGCCAGCAGCATATCAGGGGGGCGGGCCACCCTCCACTTT. The full variable domain, in which reference TRBV7-9 and TRBJ1-6 provide the parts outside the CDR3, is DTGVSQNPRHKITKRGQNVTFRCDPISEHNRLYWYRQTLGQGPEFLTYFQNEAQLEKSRLLSDRFSAERPKGSFSTLEIQRTEQGDSAMYLCASSISGGRATLHFGNGTRLTVT.

The V and J genes are TRBV20-1 and TRBJ2-7, with D tentatively TRBD2 (6 bases). V lost 5 bases and J 0 bases, leaving 14 bases between the germline ends. The germline gives CDR1 DFQATT, CDR2 SNEGSKA (reference sequence). CDR3 length: 14 residues. CDR3 in amino acids: CSAGGDSSSYEQYF. CDR3 nucleotide sequence: TGCAGTGCTGGAGGGGACTCGAGCTCCTACGAGCAGTACTTC.

The chain links TRBV7-9 to TRBJ2-3, with TRBD1 matching over 7 bases. The CDR3 runs to 15 residues. V gave up 1 base and J gave up 2 bases; unmatched junction bases: 3. Germline-derived CDR1 and CDR2 are SEHNR and FQNEAQ (reference sequence). CDR3 amino acids: CASSLEGQVTDTQYF. CDR3 nucleotide sequence: TGTGCCAGCAGCTTAGAAGGACAGGTCACAGATACGCAGTATTTT.

This clonotype showed up just a few times. In nucleotides, the CDR3 is TGCGCCAGCAGCTTGTCCTCACTTTCTGACTATGGCTACACCTTC. Protein: CASSLSSLSDYGYTF. The gene calls are TRBV5-1 and TRBJ1-2, with D hard to call. V was shortened by 1 base and J by 3 bases, with 13 bases between the two germline ends. The CDR3 spans 15 residues. Germline loops: CDR1 SGHRS, CDR2 YFSETQ.

This clonotype occurred a few times. V usage is TRBV12-3 or TRBV12-4 and J usage is TRBJ2-3; 11 bases fit TRBD2. This CDR3 is 16 amino acids long. V shed 5 bases, J shed 2 bases, and the junction held 6 bases outside the gene matches. The CDR3 region has the DNA TGTGCCAGCAGTCGCCCTAGCGGGGGGTCCACAGATACGCAGTATTTT. Amino acid sequence: CASSRPSGGSTDTQYF.

This clonotype has only a few counts. The V call is TRBV4-3, the J call TRBJ1-1, with D tentatively TRBD1 (6 bases). The CDR3 runs 18 residues. CDR1 is LGHNA and CDR2 is YSLEER in the germline V gene. Trimming took 1 base from V and 0 from J, leaving 18 bases between them. The CDR3 sequence is CASSQGGHRVFMNTEAFF. DNA of the CDR3: TGCGCCAGCAGCCAAGGGGGCCACAGGGTTTTCATGAACACTGAAGCTTTCTTT.

This clonotype was counted between two and nine times. The J gene is TRBJ1-5, the V gene TRBV10-2; perhaps TRBD1 as D (6 bases). The germline CDR1 and CDR2 sequences are WSHSY and SAAADI. Trimming pared 2 bases from V and 0 bases from J, leaving 8 bases between. This CDR3 has 15 amino acids. CDR3 in DNA: TGCGCCAGCAGTGAGGGACAGAATAGCAATCAGCCCCAGCATTTT. It codes for CASSEGQNSNQPQHF.

This clonotype was observed at least ten times. The chain links TRBV3-1 to TRBJ1-2; D is possibly TRBD1 (5 bases). The CDR3 has 14 amino acids. V was trimmed by 1 base and J by 2 bases, leaving 8 bases between them. Germline V CDR1 and CDR2: LGHDT, YNNKEL (reference sequence). The CDR3 DNA is TGTGCCAGCAGCCAAGCGGGACGAAACTATGGCTACACCTTC. Its protein is CASSQAGRNYGYTF.

This clonotype came up many times. The gene calls are TRBV12-3 or TRBV12-4 and TRBJ1-2; D is ambiguous. V was clipped by 1 base and J by 0 bases, with 6 bases between them. The CDR3 totals 14 residues. The DNA for the CDR3 is TGTGCCAGCAGTTTAGAGCGTGCTAACTATGGCTACACCTTC. Translating it yields CASSLERANYGYTF.

This clonotype appeared many times. Here the CDR3 reads CASSPRCYEQYF. CDR3 sequence (DNA): TGTGCCAGCAGCCCTAGATGCTACGAGCAGTACTTC. This rearrangement joins TRBV6-5 to TRBJ2-7; unclear D gene. The CDR3 has 12 amino acids. Germline lookup yields CDR1 MNHEY and CDR2 SVGAGI. The V end lost 6 bases, the J end lost 3 bases, and 9 bases lay between the germline ends.

This clonotype was picked up many times. This chain links TRBV5-1 with TRBJ2-6, with 9 bases that match TRBD1. The germline V gene encodes CDR1 SGHRS and CDR2 YFSETQ. J lost 0 bases, V lost 3 bases, and 7 bases had no gene match. The CDR3 is 18 amino acids. CDR3: CASSYQGQGSSGANVLTF. Here the CDR3 DNA reads TGCGCCAGCAGCTATCAAGGACAGGGGAGCTCTGGGGCCAACGTCCTGACTTTC. The whole variable domain, remainder taken from reference TRBV5-1 and TRBJ2-6, is KAGVTQTPRYLIKTRGQQVTLSCSPISGHRSVSWYQQTPGQGLQFLFEYFSETQRNKGNFPGRFSGRQFSNSRSEMNVSTLELGDSALYLCASSYQGQGSSGANVLTFGAGSRLTVL.

The chain links TRBV6-2 or TRBV6-3 to TRBJ1-2; 10 bases fit TRBD1. J gave up 13 bases and V 2 bases, and 7 bases lay outside the gene matches. Germline lookup yields CDR1 MNHEY and CDR2 SVGEGT. CDR3 length: 13 amino acids. CDR3 DNA sequence: TGTGCCAGCAGTTACCGGGACAGGGGATCGGCCACCTTC. Protein: CASSYRDRGSATF.

This clonotype was seen repeatedly, ten times or more. The rearrangement links TRBV10-1 to TRBJ2-2, with TRBD1 as a possible D gene (5 bases). This CDR3 is 18 amino acids long. V gave up 5 bases and J gave up 1 base, with 20 bases separating them. Germline-derived CDR1 and CDR2 are WNHNN and SYGVQD (reference sequence). The CDR3 loop reads CASSSDSRSNLNTGELFF. For the CDR3, the DNA is TGCGCCAGCAGTTCAGACAGCCGATCCAATCTGAACACCGGGGAGCTGTTTTTT.

This rearrangement joins TRBV30 to TRBJ2-1; 8 nucleotides line up with TRBD1. Per germline, CDR1 GTSNPN and CDR2 SVGIG (reference sequence). V shed 0 bases, J shed 6 bases, and the junction held 13 bases outside the gene matches. This CDR3 has 17 residues. CDR3 in amino acids: CAWSVRLGQGALNEQFF. In DNA form, the CDR3 reads TGTGCCTGGAGTGTACGTCTTGGGCAGGGGGCCCTCAATGAGCAGTTCTTC.

This clonotype was seen repeatedly, ten times or more. This sequence joins TRBV19 and TRBJ2-1; 8 positions match TRBD2. Germline CDR1 is LNHDA and CDR2 is SQIVND (reference sequence). V gave up 2 bases and J gave up 8 bases; unmatched junction bases: 8. This CDR3 spans 15 amino acids. The CDR3 protein is CASSISLAGGDEQFF. CDR3 bases: TGTGCCAGTAGTATAAGTCTAGCGGGTGGGGATGAGCAGTTCTTC.

This clonotype has ten or more counts. V is TRBV20-1 and J is TRBJ2-7; a weak D match, TRBD2 (5 bases). The CDR3 runs 16 residues. The V end was cut by 0 bases, the J end by 7 bases, with 22 bases between. In germline, CDR1 is DFQATT, CDR2 SNEGSKA (reference sequence). The chain's CDR3 is CSARDNRLALSGEQYF. The CDR3 DNA sequence: TGCAGTGCTAGAGATAATCGCCTAGCCTTAAGTGGGGAGCAGTACTTC.

V gene TRBV7-2 combines with J gene TRBJ1-1; D possibly corresponds to TRBD1 (5 bases). Germline-derived CDR1 and CDR2 are SGHTA and FQGNSA. The germline V and J ends were trimmed by 4 bases and 0 bases, with 12 bases remaining between them. The CDR3 runs to 15 residues. The CDR3 reads CASSSQTVMNTEAFF. CDR3 in DNA: TGTGCCAGCAGCTCGCAGACAGTAATGAACACTGAAGCTTTCTTT.

Ten or more counts support this clonotype. The chain recombines TRBV10-1 with TRBJ2-3; possible D gene TRBD1, 5 bases. Trimming removed 3 bases at V and 5 bases at J, with 12 bases between. From germline, CDR1 is WNHNN and CDR2 SYGVQD (reference sequence). The CDR3 has 14 amino acids. As DNA, the CDR3 is TGCGCCAGCAGTGAATTCGCAGGGATAGATACGCAGTATTTT. Its translation is CASSEFAGIDTQYF.

In this sample, this clonotype turned up many times. This chain uses TRBV2 with TRBJ2-3; 10 bases map to TRBD2. The CDR3 contains 15 residues. CDR1 is SNHLY, CDR2 FYNNEI, per germline. V trimming: 5 bases; J trimming: 4 bases; junction bases outside the gene matches: 6. DNA of the CDR3: TGTGCCAGCAGTCCGCTAGCGGGGGTTTCAGATACGCAGTATTTT. Its translation: CASSPLAGVSDTQYF.